Listed below are T cell receptor beta chains from one sample, sequenced in a study of PD-1 blockade in classical Hodgkin lymphoma. The assay was immunoSEQ multiplex PCR, and TCRdb's table has in-frame clones only and misses some. The sample includes more than 9,500 clones, 70% to 90% of them seen just once. Sequencing was performed on CD8+ T cells from blood, taken before the fourth cycle of nivolumab. These receptor sequences come from a human donor with classical Hodgkin lymphoma. The donor label of this sample is uncertain. The conserved cysteine and the conserved F or W are not part of the CDR3 here.

V gene	J gene	CDR3 protein
TRBV5-6	TRBJ2-7	ASSSEETRLDEQY
TRBV5-1	TRBJ1-1	ASSSSGLSTEAF
TRBV30	TRBJ1-1	AWSVLWYTEAF
TRBV5-5	TRBJ2-3	ASSLSGQPYTDTQY
TRBV19	TRBJ2-5	ASSIGSTGEETQY
TRBV4-3	TRBJ1-1	ASSRGGEGIAEAF
TRBV4-2	TRBJ2-1	ASSSGVAYNEQF
TRBV4-3	TRBJ2-5	ASSQTAQQETQY
TRBV4-2	TRBJ2-7	ASSQEGGTSGRNYEQY
TRBV4-3	TRBJ2-7	ASSQGLAGGPGEQY